The 23 T cell receptor beta chains below come from one sample, sequenced in a study of CD8 T cells in ankylosing spondylitis. One entry per CDR3 protein results from TCRdb running MiXCR on the 5' RACE reads. The top ten clones hold approximately 4% of a sample with around 180,000 distinct CDR3 sequences, about 20% of them seen once. The sequenced sample consisted of blood, either unsorted or a sorted T cell fraction (not recorded which). The receptors here all came from a male donor under 30 with ankylosing spondylitis or in good health (not recorded which).

Many counts were recorded for this clonotype. The chain has TRBV6-2 or TRBV6-3 and TRBJ2-7; 10 bases are a match to TRBD2. With 5 bases clipped from V and 2 bases from J, the junction kept 6 bases outside the gene matches. The germline gives CDR1 MNHEY, CDR2 SVGEGT. CDR3 length: 15 residues. CDR3 coding DNA: TGTGCCAGCAGTAGGGGACTAGCGAGGACCTACGAGCAGTACTTC. This sequence encodes CASSRGLARTYEQYF.

The chain couples TRBV20-1 to TRBJ2-1; 12 bases match TRBD2. V was pared by 1 base and J by 5 bases, with 3 bases of the junction left unmatched. Germline CDR1 is DFQATT and CDR2 is SNEGSKA (reference sequence). The CDR3 contains 15 residues. The CDR3 bases are TGCAGTGCTAGAGGGGGACTAGCGGGTGACAATGAGCAGTTCTTC. This translates into CSARGGLAGDNEQFF.

In its sample, this clonotype was seen many times. This chain uses TRBV19 with TRBJ2-2; TRBD1 might be the D (5 bases). V lost 10 bases, J lost 0 bases, and 9 bases lay in between. This CDR3 comprises 13 residues. Germline-derived CDR1 and CDR2 are LNHDA and SQIVND (reference sequence). The CDR3: CATGHSNTGELFF. The CDR3 DNA reads as TGTGCCACCGGACATTCGAACACCGGGGAGCTGTTTTTT.

This clonotype came up many times. This rearrangement joins TRBV12-3 or TRBV12-4 to TRBJ1-4, with TRBD1 matching over 10 bases. The CDR3 is 15 amino acids. The ends lost 5 bases at V and 7 bases at J; junction bases unmatched: 7. CDR3 coding DNA: TGTGCCAGCAGTCTCACCGGGACAGGGGCTGAAAAACTGTTTTTT. Translation gives CASSLTGTGAEKLFF.

This clonotype has at least ten counts. The V call is TRBV12-3 or TRBV12-4, the J call TRBJ1-2, with D perhaps TRBD1 (5 bases). This CDR3 spans 14 amino acids. Between the trimmed V and J ends, which lost 6 bases and 7 bases, there was a span of 18 bases. Here the CDR3 DNA reads TGTGCCAGCAGCCTCACCCTCGACAGAGCTGGCTACACCTTC. Translation gives CASSLTLDRAGYTF.

This clonotype turned up a few times. The chain combines TRBV29-1 with TRBJ1-1, with 10 bases aligning to TRBD1. Per the germline V gene, CDR1 is SQVTM and CDR2 is ANQGSEA. This CDR3 comprises 14 residues. Trimming at V came to 8 bases and at J to 11 bases, leaving 17 bases not matched to a gene. CDR3: CSILDDRGPGGAFF. The CDR3 DNA reads as TGCAGCATCTTAGACGACAGGGGGCCTGGCGGGGCTTTCTTT.

The chain joins TRBV25-1 to TRBJ2-2, with D perhaps matching TRBD1 (5 bases). V lost 3 bases and J lost 5, with 13 bases in between. The CDR3 consists of 15 residues. Germline assignment: CDR1 MGHDK and CDR2 SYGVNS. The CDR3 DNA reads as TGTGCCAGCAGTGATGCGACAAAGGGGACCGGGGAGCTGTTTTTT. Residues: CASSDATKGTGELFF.

This clonotype was found many times. The chain couples TRBV7-9 to TRBJ2-7; 8 nucleotides align to TRBD1. The CDR3 totals 13 residues. Germline trimming cut 6 bases from V and 6 bases from J; bases unmatched to any gene: 7. The germline V gene encodes CDR1 SEHNR and CDR2 FQNEAQ (reference sequence). CDR3 coding DNA: TGTGCCAGCAGTGTGGACAGGGCCTCCGAGCAGTACTTC. This sequence encodes CASSVDRASEQYF.

This clonotype appeared many times. The chain is built from TRBV7-8 and TRBJ2-3; no clear D. Per germline, CDR1 SGHVS and CDR2 FQNEAQ. The CDR3 length is 15 residues. V was shortened by 2 bases and J by 3 bases, with 12 bases between the two germline ends. CDR3 nucleotides: TGTGCCAGCAGCTTACTAGAGCAAGGGACAGATACGCAGTATTTT. It is translated as CASSLLEQGTDTQYF.

This clonotype was observed a handful of times. The J gene is TRBJ2-1, the V gene TRBV20-1; D call uncertain. V was trimmed by 4 bases and J by 2 bases, leaving 15 bases between them. CDR3 size: 15 residues. The germline gives CDR1 DFQATT, CDR2 SNEGSKA (reference sequence). CDR3 bases: TGCAGTGCTATAAGGACGGAGAAACCCTACAATGAGCAGTTCTTC. This codes for CSAIRTEKPYNEQFF.

This clonotype was seen at least ten times. This sequence joins TRBV7-8 and TRBJ2-1; 15 nucleotides align to TRBD2. Germline CDR1 is SGHVS and CDR2 is FQNEAQ. After removal of 4 bases from V and 9 bases from J, the junction contained 4 bases not matched to a gene. The CDR3 spans 15 residues. CDR3 protein: CASSSGLAGGTEQFF. For the CDR3, the DNA is TGTGCCAGCAGCTCCGGACTAGCGGGAGGGACTGAGCAGTTCTTC.

The chain has TRBV29-1 and TRBJ2-1; the D is unclear. CDR1 and CDR2 (germline): SQVTM, ANQGSEA. Between the trimmed V and J ends, which lost 4 bases and 6 bases, there was a span of 13 bases. CDR3 length: 13 residues. The CDR3, as DNA: TGCAGCGTTGGGGGTTTCGGCTTCAATGAGCAGTTCTTC. Translated, it gives CSVGGFGFNEQFF.

This clonotype came up many times. This chain joins TRBV28 and TRBJ2-1; 8 bases fit TRBD1. V shed 5 bases and J 1 base; nucleotides not matched to a gene: 4. CDR3 length equals 15 residues. Germline CDR1 is MDHEN and CDR2 is SYDVKM. For the CDR3, the DNA is TGTGCCAGCAGTCCCCGGACAGGGTCCTACAATGAGCAGTTCTTC. Its protein product is CASSPRTGSYNEQFF.

This clonotype was observed many times. CDR3 sequence: CASSSPGTRGYEQFF. DNA for the CDR3: TGTGCCAGCAGTTCCCCCGGGACTAGAGGTTATGAGCAGTTCTTC. The chain joins TRBV6-5 to TRBJ2-1, with 8 bases matching TRBD2. There are 15 residues in the CDR3. After removal of 4 bases from V and 8 bases from J, the junction contained 10 bases not matched to a gene. CDR1 and CDR2 from the germline V gene are MNHEY and SVGAGI.

This clonotype has a count of ten or more. This chain uses TRBV6-6 with TRBJ1-1, with D unresolved. The CDR3 consists of 13 residues. Germline values: CDR1 MNHNY, CDR2 SVGAGI (reference sequence). Deletions cut 5 bases from V and 5 bases from J, with 12 bases between. The chain's CDR3 is CASSQDVETEAFF. Here the CDR3 DNA reads TGTGCCAGCAGTCAGGACGTAGAGACTGAAGCTTTCTTT.

This clonotype was counted many times. The CDR3 spells CASSLLRIRPGSTEAFF. CDR3 DNA sequence: TGTGCCAGCAGTTTATTGAGGATCAGGCCGGGGAGCACTGAAGCTTTCTTT. The chain carries TRBV28 and TRBJ1-1, with D unresolved. Trimming removed 1 base from V and 4 bases from J, with 19 bases in between. Looked up from germline, CDR1 is MDHEN and CDR2 is SYDVKM. The CDR3 sequence is 17 residues long.

The table lists this clonotype with many counts. The V and J genes are TRBV4-2 and TRBJ2-5; D not resolved. The CDR3 totals 13 residues. Trimming stripped 4 bases from V and 2 bases from J, with 8 bases between. CDR1 LGHNA and CDR2 YNFKEQ come from the germline V gene. The CDR3 bases are TGTGCCAGCAGCCCACGGACGCAAGAGACCCAGTACTTC. Amino acids: CASSPRTQETQYF.

V usage is TRBV20-1 and J usage is TRBJ2-1, with 7 bases that match TRBD2. Per germline, CDR1 DFQATT and CDR2 SNEGSKA (reference sequence). Trimming removed 7 bases from V and 4 bases from J; junction bases left unmatched: 7. The CDR3 is made up of 13 amino acids. CDR3 protein: CSVTGGLYNEQFF. CDR3 sequence (DNA): TGCAGTGTGACGGGAGGACTTTACAATGAGCAGTTCTTC.

The table lists this clonotype with many counts. J is TRBJ2-1 and V is TRBV12-3 or TRBV12-4, with TRBD2 matching over 7 bases. The length of the CDR3 is 19 residues. V shed 2 bases, J shed 0 bases, and the junction held 13 bases outside the gene matches. For the CDR3, the DNA is TGTGCCAGCAGTTTAACGGGAGGAGCTGTACTCGTCTCCTACAATGAGCAGTTCTTC. Protein: CASSLTGGAVLVSYNEQFF.

In its sample, this clonotype was seen many times. The chain carries TRBV18 and TRBJ2-2, with D unresolved. The CDR3 has 14 amino acids. The V and J ends lost 2 bases and 6 bases respectively, with 10 bases between them. In germline, CDR1 is KGHSH, CDR2 LQKENI. The CDR3 nucleotides read TGTGCCAGCTCACCAACGGCCAACCCCGGGGAGCTGTTTTTT. Protein: CASSPTANPGELFF. Based on the CDR3 plus reference TRBV18 and TRBJ2-2, the full variable domain is NAGVMQNPRHLVRRRGQEARLRCSPMKGHSHVYWYRQLPEEGLKFMVYLQKENIIDESGMPKERFSAEFPKEGPSILRIQQVVRGDSAAYFCASSPTANPGELFFGEGSRLTVL.

This clonotype was seen at least ten times. The V and J genes are TRBV24-1 and TRBJ2-7; TRBD1 agrees at 9 bases. The CDR3 is 16 amino acids. The V and J ends lost 7 bases and 3 bases, in that order; junction bases with no gene match: 12. Germline CDR1 KGHDR, CDR2 SFDVKD. The CDR3 protein is CATSGKAGTGNYEQYF. The DNA of the CDR3 is TGTGCCACCAGCGGGAAAGCCGGGACAGGGAACTACGAGCAGTACTTC.

This rearrangement joins TRBV2 to TRBJ2-1, with D maybe TRBD2 (6 bases). The CDR3 is made up of 14 amino acids. The V gene's germline CDR1 is SNHLY and CDR2 FYNNEI. The V and J ends lost 7 bases and 5 bases respectively, with 15 bases between them. The CDR3 loop is CASNVGRTHNEQFF. The CDR3 bases are TGTGCCAGCAACGTGGGGAGGACACACAATGAGCAGTTCTTC.

This clonotype has ten or more counts. The rearrangement joins TRBV11-2 to TRBJ2-1, with D tentatively TRBD1 (6 bases). This CDR3 comprises 15 residues. Germline V gene lookup returns CDR1 SGHAT and CDR2 FQNNGV. V was clipped by 3 bases and J by 1 base, with 10 bases between them. CDR3 in amino acids: CASSLGALSYNEQFF. In nucleotides, the CDR3 is TGTGCCAGCAGCTTGGGGGCTTTATCCTACAATGAGCAGTTCTTC.